A selection of T cell receptor beta chains follows, all from one sample in a study of regulatory T cells in long-lasting Graves disease. TCRdb re-derived calls from the multiplex PCR reads in MiXCR, one entry per CDR3 protein. The sample consists of around 330,000 distinct CDR3 sequences, approximately 20% of them appearing once. The specimen comprised peripheral blood mononuclear cells (PBMCs), sampled at new diagnosis, from a patient treated with antithyroid drugs. These receptors all stem from a female donor with Graves disease. Both conserved end residues are part of each CDR3. D genes are given only for firm matches. The size of a clone is reported for some rows only, either as once, few or many, or as a class for expanded clones.

J gene: TRBJ2-3; V gene: TRBV11-2; D gene: TRBD2; clone size: many; CDR3 protein: CASSPRTSGRAGDTQYF; CDR3 DNA: TGTGCCAGCAGCCCCCGGACTAGCGGGAGGGCCGGGGATACGCAGTATTTT
J gene: TRBJ1-1; V gene: TRBV27; D gene: .; clone size: many; CDR3 protein: CASRQGFMNTEAFF; CDR3 DNA: TGTGCCAGCAGGCAGGGATTTATGAACACTGAAGCTTTCTTT
J gene: TRBJ2-3; V gene: TRBV6-2/TRBV6-3; D gene: TRBD2; clone size: many; CDR3 protein: CASSWGTSGSTDTQYF; CDR3 DNA: TGTGCCAGCAGTTGGGGGACTAGCGGAAGCACAGATACGCAGTATTTT
J gene: TRBJ2-3; V gene: TRBV7-9; D gene: .; clone size: many; CDR3 protein: CASSAGTDTQYF; CDR3 DNA: TGTGCCAGCAGCGCAGGCACAGATACGCAGTATTTT
J gene: TRBJ2-3; V gene: TRBV29-1; D gene: .; clone size: many; CDR3 protein: CSVGGERADTQYF; CDR3 DNA: TGCAGCGTTGGGGGGGAGAGGGCAGATACGCAGTATTTT
J gene: TRBJ2-7; V gene: TRBV6-1; D gene: TRBD2; clone size: .; CDR3 protein: CASRTSSGSSYEQYF; CDR3 DNA: TGTGCCAGCCGGACCTCTAGCGGAAGCTCCTACGAGCAGTACTTC
J gene: TRBJ1-3; V gene: TRBV28; D gene: .; clone size: many; CDR3 protein: CASRPHRVGNTIYF; CDR3 DNA: TGTGCCAGCAGGCCCCACCGGGTTGGAAACACCATATATTTT
J gene: TRBJ2-7; V gene: TRBV19; D gene: .; clone size: many; CDR3 protein: CASSTSVGGRSYEQYF; CDR3 DNA: TGTGCCAGTAGCACCTCGGTTGGGGGCAGATCCTACGAGCAGTACTTC
J gene: TRBJ2-7; V gene: TRBV12-3/TRBV12-4; D gene: TRBD2; clone size: many; CDR3 protein: CASSSHGTSGSYEQYF; CDR3 DNA: TGTGCCAGCAGTTCTCACGGGACTAGCGGGAGCTACGAGCAGTACTTC
J gene: TRBJ1-5; V gene: TRBV20-1; D gene: .; clone size: many; CDR3 protein: CSATRTGDYSNQPQHF; CDR3 DNA: TGCAGTGCGACCCGGACGGGGGATTATAGCAATCAGCCCCAGCATTTT
J gene: TRBJ1-2; V gene: TRBV6-1; D gene: .; clone size: many; CDR3 protein: CASSSKPSGGYTF; CDR3 DNA: TGTGCCAGCAGTAGCAAGCCCTCAGGTGGCTACACCTTC
J gene: TRBJ1-2; V gene: TRBV2; D gene: TRBD1; clone size: many; CDR3 protein: CASTGTGFFSNYGYTF; CDR3 DNA: TGTGCCAGCACCGGGACAGGGTTTTTTTCCAACTATGGCTACACCTTC
J gene: TRBJ1-2; V gene: TRBV12-3/TRBV12-4; D gene: TRBD1; clone size: many; CDR3 protein: CASRPEDRGNGYTF; CDR3 DNA: TGTGCCAGCAGGCCAGAGGACAGGGGAAACGGCTACACCTTC
J gene: TRBJ1-1; V gene: TRBV20-1; D gene: TRBD1; clone size: many; CDR3 protein: CSARDGQGREAFF; CDR3 DNA: TGCAGTGCTAGAGATGGACAGGGAAGGGAGGCTTTCTTT
J gene: TRBJ1-3; V gene: TRBV28; D gene: .; clone size: .; CDR3 protein: CASSLGGDTIYF; CDR3 DNA: TGTGCCAGCAGTTTAGGCGGGGACACCATATATTTT
J gene: TRBJ2-1; V gene: TRBV29-1; D gene: TRBD2; clone size: .; CDR3 protein: CSVYGASGSSYNEQFF; CDR3 DNA: TGCAGCGTCTACGGGGCTAGCGGGAGCTCCTACAATGAGCAGTTCTTC
J gene: TRBJ2-5; V gene: TRBV11-2; D gene: .; clone size: many; CDR3 protein: CASSLWGLGETQYF; CDR3 DNA: TGTGCCAGCAGCTTATGGGGACTGGGAGAGACCCAGTACTTC
J gene: TRBJ2-7; V gene: TRBV27; D gene: .; clone size: many; CDR3 protein: CASSVEFPSYEQYF; CDR3 DNA: TGTGCCAGCAGTGTTGAGTTCCCCTCCTACGAGCAGTACTTC
J gene: TRBJ2-3; V gene: TRBV12-3/TRBV12-4; D gene: .; clone size: many; CDR3 protein: CASSFFTGAGTDTQYF; CDR3 DNA: TGTGCCAGCAGTTTTTTTACGGGGGCTGGGACAGATACGCAGTATTTT
J gene: TRBJ1-2; V gene: TRBV6-1; D gene: .; clone size: many; CDR3 protein: CASSEGQAGNYGYTF; CDR3 DNA: TGTGCCAGCAGTGAAGGTCAGGCTGGTAACTATGGCTACACCTTC
J gene: TRBJ2-1; V gene: TRBV2; D gene: .; clone size: many; CDR3 protein: CASSEPLGGYEQFF; CDR3 DNA: TGTGCCAGCAGTGAACCCCTCGGGGGCTATGAGCAGTTCTTC
J gene: TRBJ2-3; V gene: TRBV2; D gene: TRBD2; clone size: many; CDR3 protein: CASRRGLAGTDTQYF; CDR3 DNA: TGTGCCAGCAGGAGAGGTCTAGCGGGCACAGATACGCAGTATTTT
J gene: TRBJ1-2; V gene: TRBV11-1; D gene: TRBD1; clone size: .; CDR3 protein: CASSLGAGQGANGYTF; CDR3 DNA: TGTGCCAGCAGCTTAGGTGCCGGGCAGGGGGCAAATGGCTACACCTTC
J gene: TRBJ2-7; V gene: TRBV28; D gene: .; clone size: .; CDR3 protein: CASSLGSSYKQYF; CDR3 DNA: TGTGCCAGCAGTTTAGGGTCTTCCTACAAGCAGTACTTC
J gene: TRBJ1-1; V gene: TRBV12-3/TRBV12-4; D gene: .; clone size: many; CDR3 protein: CASSRVLNTEAFF; CDR3 DNA: TGTGCCAGCAGCCGCGTCTTGAACACTGAAGCTTTCTTT
J gene: TRBJ2-1; V gene: TRBV6-1; D gene: TRBD2; clone size: many; CDR3 protein: CASSRGLAGENEQFF; CDR3 DNA: TGTGCCAGCAGTCGAGGACTAGCGGGAGAGAATGAGCAGTTCTTC
J gene: TRBJ2-2; V gene: TRBV28; D gene: TRBD1; clone size: .; CDR3 protein: CASSPRGTGGGTGELFF; CDR3 DNA: TGTGCCAGCAGCCCAAGGGGGACAGGTGGAGGGACCGGGGAGCTGTTTTTT
J gene: TRBJ2-5; V gene: TRBV20-1; D gene: .; clone size: many; CDR3 protein: CSAREPQTQETQYF; CDR3 DNA: TGCAGTGCCAGGGAACCCCAGACGCAAGAGACCCAGTACTTC
J gene: TRBJ1-5; V gene: TRBV12-3/TRBV12-4; D gene: TRBD1; clone size: many; CDR3 protein: CASSWTGGNQPQHF; CDR3 DNA: TGTGCCAGCAGTTGGACAGGGGGAAACCAGCCCCAGCATTTT
J gene: TRBJ2-3; V gene: TRBV28; D gene: TRBD2; clone size: many; CDR3 protein: CASSRASGVSGDTQYF; CDR3 DNA: TGTGCCAGCAGTCGAGCCAGCGGGGTCTCGGGAGATACGCAGTATTTT
J gene: TRBJ2-7; V gene: TRBV10-2; D gene: TRBD2; clone size: many; CDR3 protein: CASSEVAGVSSEQYF; CDR3 DNA: TGCGCCAGCAGTGAAGTAGCGGGAGTATCTTCCGAGCAGTACTTC
J gene: TRBJ2-7; V gene: TRBV7-6; D gene: .; clone size: many; CDR3 protein: CASSPRGERVEQYF; CDR3 DNA: TGTGCCAGCAGCCCCAGGGGGGAACGGGTCGAGCAGTACTTC
J gene: TRBJ2-3; V gene: TRBV10-1; D gene: .; clone size: .; CDR3 protein: CASSEGASLTDTQYF; CDR3 DNA: TGCGCCAGCAGTGAAGGAGCTTCCCTCACAGATACGCAGTATTTT
J gene: TRBJ2-1; V gene: TRBV29-1; D gene: TRBD2; clone size: few; CDR3 protein: CSVTGLAGTNYNEQFF; CDR3 DNA: TGCAGCGTGACGGGACTAGCGGGAACGAACTACAATGAGCAGTTCTTC
J gene: TRBJ2-5; V gene: TRBV27; D gene: .; clone size: many; CDR3 protein: CASSLGVGTQYF; CDR3 DNA: TGTGCCAGCAGTTTAGGGGTTGGGACCCAGTACTTC
J gene: TRBJ2-1; V gene: TRBV12-3/TRBV12-4; D gene: TRBD2; clone size: many; CDR3 protein: CASSFGLAGASEQFF; CDR3 DNA: TGTGCCAGCTCATTCGGACTAGCGGGAGCGTCTGAGCAGTTCTTC
J gene: TRBJ2-5; V gene: TRBV10-3; D gene: .; clone size: many; CDR3 protein: CAISEGETGAQETQYF; CDR3 DNA: TGTGCCATCAGTGAGGGGGAGACGGGGGCCCAAGAGACCCAGTACTTC
J gene: TRBJ2-7; V gene: TRBV3-1; D gene: .; clone size: many; CDR3 protein: CASSLLYEQYF; CDR3 DNA: TGTGCCAGCAGCCTCCTCTACGAGCAGTACTTC
J gene: TRBJ2-3; V gene: TRBV10-3; D gene: .; clone size: many; CDR3 protein: CAISESGSTDTQYF; CDR3 DNA: TGTGCCATCAGTGAGTCGGGGAGCACAGATACGCAGTATTTT
J gene: TRBJ2-5; V gene: TRBV7-9; D gene: .; clone size: many; CDR3 protein: CASSSYTQGETQYF; CDR3 DNA: TGTGCCAGCAGCTCCTATACCCAGGGAGAGACCCAGTACTTC
J gene: TRBJ2-1; V gene: TRBV13; D gene: TRBD2; clone size: many; CDR3 protein: CASISIAGAYNEQFF; CDR3 DNA: TGTGCCAGCATATCTATCGCGGGAGCCTACAATGAGCAGTTCTTC
J gene: TRBJ1-2; V gene: TRBV2; D gene: .; clone size: many; CDR3 protein: CASRWQGNYGYTF; CDR3 DNA: TGTGCCAGCCGGTGGCAGGGGAACTATGGCTACACCTTC
J gene: TRBJ1-1; V gene: TRBV2; D gene: .; clone size: many; CDR3 protein: CASSLYTEAFF; CDR3 DNA: TGTGCCAGCAGTTTGTACACTGAAGCTTTCTTT
J gene: TRBJ2-7; V gene: TRBV28; D gene: .; clone size: many; CDR3 protein: CASSLLIGYEQYF; CDR3 DNA: TGTGCCAGCAGTTTATTAATAGGCTACGAGCAGTACTTC
J gene: TRBJ1-4; V gene: TRBV10-3; D gene: .; clone size: many; CDR3 protein: CASRERKETNEKLFF; CDR3 DNA: TGTGCCTCAAGAGAGAGGAAGGAGACTAATGAAAAACTGTTTTTT
J gene: TRBJ1-4; V gene: TRBV20-1; D gene: .; clone size: few; CDR3 protein: CSARDLGTQESEKLFF; CDR3 DNA: TGCAGTGCTAGAGATTTAGGGACTCAGGAGAGTGAAAAACTGTTTTTT
J gene: TRBJ1-5; V gene: TRBV6-2/TRBV6-3; D gene: TRBD1; clone size: .; CDR3 protein: CAGRGGGRGGSNQPQHF; CDR3 DNA: TGTGCCGGCAGGGGGGGGGGCAGGGGGGGATCCAATCAGCCCCAGCATTTT
J gene: TRBJ1-6; V gene: TRBV2; D gene: .; clone size: many; CDR3 protein: CASSADGSSYNSPLHF; CDR3 DNA: TGTGCCAGCAGCGCCGACGGGAGCTCCTATAATTCACCCCTCCACTTT
J gene: TRBJ1-1; V gene: TRBV12-3/TRBV12-4; D gene: .; clone size: many; CDR3 protein: CASSQLQFTEAFF; CDR3 DNA: TGTGCCAGCAGTCAACTTCAATTCACTGAAGCTTTCTTT
J gene: TRBJ2-7; V gene: TRBV30; D gene: TRBD1; clone size: few; CDR3 protein: CAHRNPGTGTYEQYF; CDR3 DNA: TGTGCCCATCGAAATCCCGGGACAGGGACCTACGAGCAGTACTTC
J gene: TRBJ2-1; V gene: TRBV11-3; D gene: .; clone size: many; CDR3 protein: CASSPGREEDEQFF; CDR3 DNA: TGTGCCAGCAGCCCGGGTAGGGAAGAAGATGAGCAGTTCTTC
J gene: TRBJ1-2; V gene: TRBV20-1; D gene: TRBD1; clone size: .; CDR3 protein: CSARGQGPAYGYTF; CDR3 DNA: TGCAGTGCTAGAGGACAGGGACCGGCCTATGGCTACACCTTC
J gene: TRBJ2-1; V gene: TRBV2; D gene: TRBD2; clone size: many; CDR3 protein: CASSDSGTSGSEQFF; CDR3 DNA: TGTGCCAGCAGTGATTCCGGGACTAGCGGGAGCGAGCAGTTCTTC
J gene: TRBJ2-1; V gene: TRBV19; D gene: .; clone size: many; CDR3 protein: CASSSKIGDEQFF; CDR3 DNA: TGTGCCAGTAGTTCCAAGATCGGCGATGAGCAGTTCTTC
J gene: TRBJ2-1; V gene: TRBV12-3/TRBV12-4; D gene: .; clone size: .; CDR3 protein: CASRRTVYNEQFF; CDR3 DNA: TGTGCCAGCAGAAGGACAGTATACAATGAGCAGTTCTTC